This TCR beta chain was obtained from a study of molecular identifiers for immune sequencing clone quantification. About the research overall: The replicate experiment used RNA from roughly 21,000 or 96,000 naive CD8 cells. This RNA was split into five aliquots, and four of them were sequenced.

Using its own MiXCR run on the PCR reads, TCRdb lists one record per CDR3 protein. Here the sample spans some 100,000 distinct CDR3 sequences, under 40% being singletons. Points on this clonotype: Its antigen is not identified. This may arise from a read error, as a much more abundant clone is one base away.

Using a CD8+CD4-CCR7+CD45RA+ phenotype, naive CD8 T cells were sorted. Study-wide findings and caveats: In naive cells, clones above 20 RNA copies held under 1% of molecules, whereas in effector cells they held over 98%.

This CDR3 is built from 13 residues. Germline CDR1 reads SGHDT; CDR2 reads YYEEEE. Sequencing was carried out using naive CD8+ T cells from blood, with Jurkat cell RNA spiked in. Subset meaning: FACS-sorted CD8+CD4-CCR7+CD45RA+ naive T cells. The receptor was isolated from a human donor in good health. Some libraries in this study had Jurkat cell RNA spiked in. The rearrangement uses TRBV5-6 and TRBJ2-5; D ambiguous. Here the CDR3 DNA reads TGTGCCAGCAGCTCGCGGTATCTGGAGACCCTGTACTTC. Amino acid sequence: CASSSRYLETLYF. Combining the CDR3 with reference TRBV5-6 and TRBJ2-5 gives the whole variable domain DAGVTQSPTHLIKTRGQQVTLRCSPKSGHDTVSWYQQALGQGPQFIFQYYEEEERQRGNFPDRFSGHQFPNYSSELNVNALLLGDSALYLCASSSRYLETLYFGPGTRLLVL.